The entry below gives a single T cell receptor beta chain sequence along with its context. The record originates from a study of blood T cell repertoires in COVID-19. Overall study context: Researchers got acute and convalescent COVID-19 samples from the United States, Italy and Spain. The analysed material was cDNA or gDNA that came from T cells, B-cell-depleted T cells, or PBMCs.

This CDR3 has 14 residues. Trimming took off 5 bases at V and 2 bases at J, with 10 bases between the two ends. Germline-derived CDR1 and CDR2 are MNHEY and SVGAGI. Per the original data handling: Reference gene primer amplification in the assay estimated nucleated cell counts. Repertoires were generated with immunoSEQ multiplex PCR, while TCRdb's copy carries only in-frame clones and drops some. Clone size and V and J calls were adopted from that table, with D and trimming inferred from the DNA. The sample includes over 300,000 clones, 85% of them seen just once. V and J are TRBV6-5 and TRBJ1-5; D unclear. The clonotype comes from a human donor in a cohort sampled during active COVID-19. The sample consisted of peripheral blood. The CDR3 region has the DNA TGTGCCAGCAGTAGTGAGCTGGGCAATCAGCCCCAGCATTTT. Amino acid sequence: CASSSELGNQPQHF.